The rows below give T cell receptor beta chains drawn from one sample of a study of cytomegalovirus exposure and HLA in healthy donors. Libraries were prepared by immunoSEQ multiplex PCR; TCRdb keeps only in-frame clonotypes and omits some of them. The data contain 150,000 or so clones, 75% of them singletons. The sequenced material came from PBMCs. Receptors originate from a man aged 40-49 years in good health and CMV-seronegative. Each CDR3 is given without its conserved first and last residue. Size is omitted from some rows. Given values are once, few, many or a class for expanded clones.

cdr3_aa	clone_size	v_call
ASSESGEETQY	.	TRBV2
ASSYGMDRSFYGYT	.	TRBV6-5
SVEGTGYYEQF	.	TRBV29-1
ASSFTGGVGEQY	.	TRBV7-3
ASSPTTGGRGNEQF	.	TRBV5-1
ASSPPGQGAREQF	.	TRBV18
ASSFSPRQGRAYT	.	TRBV11-2
ASSYFRDRGTYEQY	.	TRBV6-5
ASSYPGQGGYT	few	TRBV6-5
ASSRTGTAETQY	.	TRBV7-3
ASSEGSPGLGYGYT	.	TRBV25-1
ASTMTSGEYNEQF	.	TRBV6-5
ASSFGTEPTTDTQY	.	TRBV5-4
ASSLGANRQSEKLF	.	TRBV2
ASASEVEAF	.	TRBV7-2
ASSEVEGFNQPQH	.	TRBV6-1
ASSSYRGYYEQY	.	TRBV5-6
ASGPQGGITGELF	.	TRBV7-2
ATRGAGGGNTGELF	.	TRBV10-3
ASSVRDSSTDTQY	.	TRBV5-1
ASSFTQAYEQY	few	TRBV7-3
ASRRRGGSYEQY	few	TRBV6-5
ASSGVSWWSYEQY	.	TRBV25-1
SVDRAGTLKYTEAF	few	TRBV29-1
ASSSGTSFPNFPSSYNEQF	.	TRBV19
ASSFRDRGVGTDTQY	.	TRBV7-2
ASSEENRVVDNEQY	.	TRBV2
ASSRIWGHSSYNEQF	.	TRBV7-9
ASSLSSKPGGTEAF	.	TRBV7-2
ASSLTLGGQETQY	.	TRBV7-6
SSSPSAKTQY	.	TRBV7-9
ASSQVIRRDREDNEQF	.	TRBV4-1
ASSGWRGVNYGYT	.	TRBV11-2
ASSLQATNEKLF	few	TRBV5-1
ATSTRSSREQY	.	TRBV15
ASSLDRGRLNTEAF	.	TRBV7-9
ASSANPGTGGSGELF	.	TRBV5-1
ASSYKPGQFNYGYT	once	TRBV6-5
RGSSGDEQF	.	TRBV20-1
ASQTSGGTDTQY	.	TRBV27
ASSQERSGYT	.	TRBV4-2
ASSLSGRPEAF	.	TRBV28
ASSLNRLNSPLH	few	TRBV7-3
ASSVSFYEQY	once	TRBV7-2
ASSYVTGRETQY	.	TRBV6-6
ATSDRGSNTGELF	.	TRBV15
AWTGNGQPQH	.	TRBV30
ASSAGTYNEQF	few	TRBV2